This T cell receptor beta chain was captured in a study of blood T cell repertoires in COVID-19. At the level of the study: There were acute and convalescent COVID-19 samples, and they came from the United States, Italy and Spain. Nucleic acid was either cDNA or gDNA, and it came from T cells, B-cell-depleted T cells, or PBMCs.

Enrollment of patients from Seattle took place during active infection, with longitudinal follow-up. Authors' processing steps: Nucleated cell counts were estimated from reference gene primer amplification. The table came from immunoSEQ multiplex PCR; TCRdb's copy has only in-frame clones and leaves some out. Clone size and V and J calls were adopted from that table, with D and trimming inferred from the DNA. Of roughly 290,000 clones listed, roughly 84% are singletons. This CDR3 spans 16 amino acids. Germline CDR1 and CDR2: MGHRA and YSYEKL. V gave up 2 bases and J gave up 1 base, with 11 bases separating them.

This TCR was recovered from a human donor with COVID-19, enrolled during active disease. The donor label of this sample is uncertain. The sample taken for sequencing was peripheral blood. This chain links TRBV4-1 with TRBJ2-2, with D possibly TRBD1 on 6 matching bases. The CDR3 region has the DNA TGCGCCAGCAGCCAATATGAGACAGGGAACACCGGGGAGCTGTTTTTT. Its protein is CASSQYETGNTGELFF.